This T cell receptor (beta chain) was captured in a study of CXCR3-negative and CXCR3-positive naive CD8 T cells. Study-wide points: CXCR3 expression dropped partially after cryopreservation, and most assays relied on fresh PBMCs.

As regards this clonotype: Its target is unknown.

The authors made the TRB cDNA libraries by 5' RACE using UMI labels. TCRdb reprocessed the 5' RACE reads; each CDR3 protein has one entry and no DNA is given. This sample's clone table lists roughly 26,000 distinct CDR3 sequences. Germline CDR1 DFQATT, CDR2 SNEGSKA (reference sequence). The CDR3 spans 15 residues. This TCR derives from a human donor in good health. Some clones in this sample may be carry-over from other donors' samples. The sample consisted of naive CXCR3- CD8+ T cells from blood. Specified subset: CD45RO-CCR7+CD27+CD95- naive CD8+ T cells lacking CXCR3 (TNR3-). V and J are TRBV20-1 and TRBJ2-7; with no DNA, the TCRdb D assignment of TRBD1 cannot be verified. CDR3 amino acids: CSARVVAGNSYEQYF.